A single sample is the source of the 4 T cell receptor beta chains below, sequenced in a study of CD8 T cells in ankylosing spondylitis. TCRdb reprocessed the 5' RACE reads via MiXCR and lists one record per CDR3 protein. Of about 260,000 distinct CDR3 sequences in the sample, under 30% were seen once. Sequenced sample: blood, either unsorted or a sorted T cell fraction (not recorded which). Every receptor here comes from a male donor with ankylosing spondylitis or in good health (not recorded which).

This clonotype was observed at least ten times. The rearrangement joins TRBV29-1 to TRBJ2-3, with 8 bases aligning to TRBD1. The germline CDR1 and CDR2 sequences are SQVTM and ANQGSEA. The CDR3 covers 15 residues. The trim removed 5 bases at V and 1 base at J, leaving 8 bases unmatched. CDR3 amino acids: CSVLGQGGGTDTQYF. CDR3 nucleotide sequence: TGCAGCGTTCTCGGACAGGGCGGGGGCACAGATACGCAGTATTTT.

This clonotype was detected only a few times. CDR3 sequence (DNA): TGTGCCAGCAGTTTAACCGGGACAGCTCGGGAGACCCAGTACTTC. Its translation: CASSLTGTARETQYF. This chain uses TRBV6-5 with TRBJ2-5; 7 nucleotides match TRBD1. Germline V gives CDR1 MNHEY, CDR2 SVGAGI. V lost 4 bases, J lost 5 bases, and 10 bases stayed unmatched. The CDR3 consists of 15 residues.

This clonotype appeared a few times. The rearrangement uses TRBV29-1 and TRBJ2-5, with D perhaps TRBD2 (6 bases). The CDR3 contains 12 residues. The V gene's germline CDR1 is SQVTM and CDR2 ANQGSEA. The germline V and J ends were trimmed by 1 base and 3 bases, with 6 bases remaining between them. The CDR3 loop reads CSVEGGEETQYF. CDR3 sequence (DNA): TGCAGCGTTGAAGGGGGGGAAGAGACCCAGTACTTC.

In this sample, this clonotype turned up a few times. This rearrangement joins TRBV6-1 to TRBJ1-1; D uncertain. Per germline, CDR1 MNHNS and CDR2 SASEGT. This CDR3 has 14 amino acids. V lost 6 bases, J lost 0 bases, and 11 bases lay in between. CDR3 in DNA: TGTGCCAGCAGCCGACGGGGAATGAACACTGAAGCTTTCTTT. As protein: CASSRRGMNTEAFF.